The 18 T cell receptor beta chains reported below all come from one sample, sequenced in a study of blood T cell repertoires in COVID-19. Sequencing was performed with immunoSEQ multiplex PCR; in TCRdb, only in-frame clones are kept and a portion is missing. The data contain approximately 410,000 clones, 70% to 90% of them singletons. The specimen sequenced was peripheral blood. The receptors were sampled from a woman younger than 45 with active or convalescent COVID-19.

Regarding this clone: One junction end disagrees with the germline gene, perhaps due to a read error. V and J are TRBV30 and TRBJ2-7; the match to TRBD2 covers 14 bases. Germline lookup yields CDR1 GTSNPN and CDR2 SVGIG (reference sequence). This CDR3 has 13 amino acids. The CDR3 DNA reads TGTGCCGGGAGACTAGCGGGAGGGTACGAGCAGTACTTC. It codes for CAGRLAGGYEQYF. Drawing the rest from reference TRBV30 and TRBJ2-7, the complete variable domain is SQTIHQWPATLVQPVGSPLSLECTVEGTSNPNLYWYRQAAGRGLQLLFYSVGIGQISSEVPQNLSASRPQDRQFILSSKKLLLSDSGFYLCAGRLAGGYEQYFGPGTRLTVT.

Regarding this clone: The sample carries other DNA sequences with the same CDR3. The J gene is TRBJ1-3, the V gene TRBV2; 7 nucleotides align to TRBD1. Trimming removed 5 bases from V and 1 base from J; junction bases left unmatched: 2. There are 14 residues in the CDR3. CDR1 is SNHLY, CDR2 FYNNEI, per germline. DNA for the CDR3: TGTGCCAGCAGTTCACAGGGGTCTGGAAACACCATATATTTT. It encodes CASSSQGSGNTIYF.

V is TRBV19 and J is TRBJ1-3, with TRBD1 as a possible D gene (6 bases). The CDR3 is 13 residues long. V was pared by 3 bases and J by 8 bases, with 11 bases between. Germline lookup yields CDR1 LNHDA and CDR2 SQIVND (reference sequence). CDR3 sequence: CASSILQGDTIYF. The CDR3 bases are TGTGCCAGTAGTATCCTACAGGGAGACACCATATATTTT. The full variable domain, in which reference TRBV19 and TRBJ1-3 provide the parts outside the CDR3, is DGGITQSPKYLFRKEGQNVTLSCEQNLNHDAMYWYRQDPGQGLRLIYYSQIVNDFQKGDIAEGYSVSREKKESFPLTVTSAQKNPTAFYLCASSILQGDTIYFGEGSWLTVV.

This clone was recorded once. This chain links TRBV4-2 with TRBJ2-3, with D possibly TRBD2 on 5 matching bases. Germline V lookup: CDR1 LGHNA, CDR2 YNFKEQ. Trimming cost V 4 bases and J 2 bases, with 16 bases left between them. The CDR3 has 16 amino acids. The chain's CDR3 is CASSPLLGIDTDTQYF. As DNA, the CDR3 is TGTGCCAGCAGCCCCCTACTCGGGATTGACACAGATACGCAGTATTTT.

The J gene is TRBJ1-2, the V gene TRBV18; the D is unclear. Trimming pared 3 bases from V and 1 base from J, leaving 15 bases between. Germline CDR1 is KGHSH and CDR2 is LQKENI. The CDR3 has 16 residues. The CDR3 here is CASSPQAAEFNYGYTF. Written as DNA, the CDR3 is TGTGCCAGCTCACCGCAGGCTGCCGAATTTAACTATGGCTACACCTTC. The full variable domain, rest sourced from reference TRBV18 and TRBJ1-2, is NAGVMQNPRHLVRRRGQEARLRCSPMKGHSHVYWYRQLPEEGLKFMVYLQKENIIDESGMPKERFSAEFPKEGPSILRIQQVVRGDSAAYFCASSPQAAEFNYGYTFGSGTRLTVV.

The gene calls are TRBV6-6 and TRBJ1-1; maybe TRBD1 (6 bases). CDR1 and CDR2 (germline): MNHNY, SVGAGI (reference sequence). The V end was cut by 7 bases, the J end by 4 bases, with 16 bases between. The CDR3 is 14 amino acids. CDR3 nucleotide sequence: TGTGCCAGCACAAACGTAGGGGGAATCACTGAAGCTTTCTTT. The encoded protein is CASTNVGGITEAFF.

A few counts support this clone. The rearrangement uses TRBV12-3 or TRBV12-4 and TRBJ1-2; weak D call: TRBD1 (6 bases). V dropped 5 bases and J dropped 1 base, with 8 bases sitting between them. The CDR3 covers 13 residues. In DNA form, the CDR3 reads TGTGCCAGCAGTACAGGGATTAACTATGGCTACACCTTC. Its protein product is CASSTGINYGYTF.

The chain joins TRBV20-1 to TRBJ1-2; D unresolved. V was clipped by 6 bases and J by 1 base, with 15 bases between them. CDR1 is DFQATT and CDR2 is SNEGSKA in the germline V gene (reference sequence). The CDR3 is 14 residues long. CDR3 in amino acids: CSASAGWDNYGYTF. The CDR3 coding sequence is TGCAGTGCCAGTGCGGGATGGGATAACTATGGCTACACCTTC.

The chain uses TRBV29-1 and TRBJ1-5; 8 positions agree with TRBD1. The CDR3 length is 13 residues. With V trimmed by 4 bases and J by 6 bases, 5 bases remained unmatched. CDR1 SQVTM and CDR2 ANQGSEA come from the germline V gene. CDR3: CSVVRGPSQPQHF. In nucleotides, the CDR3 is TGCAGCGTTGTCAGGGGGCCTAGTCAGCCCCAGCATTTT.

The chain combines TRBV5-1 with TRBJ2-6, with a tentative D call TRBD1 (6 bases). CDR1 is SGHRS, CDR2 YFSETQ, per germline. This CDR3 has 15 residues. Trimming stripped 0 bases from V and 4 bases from J, with 8 bases between. The chain's CDR3 is CASSLAGAGANVLTF. The CDR3 DNA follows: TGCGCCAGCAGCTTGGCAGGGGCCGGGGCCAACGTCCTGACTTTC.

The J gene is TRBJ2-7, the V gene TRBV6-1; 7 positions match TRBD1. Per germline, CDR1 MNHNS and CDR2 SASEGT. Trimming took 2 bases from V and 0 from J; bases not matched to a gene: 13. The CDR3 runs to 18 residues. CDR3 region: CASSERLPIQGYSYEQYF. DNA of the CDR3: TGTGCCAGCAGTGAACGACTCCCTATACAGGGGTACTCCTACGAGCAGTACTTC.

V is TRBV19 and J is TRBJ2-3; 14 bases are a match to TRBD2. The germline V gene encodes CDR1 LNHDA and CDR2 SQIVND (reference sequence). This CDR3 is built from 16 residues. J gave up 4 bases and V 4 bases, and 4 bases lay outside the gene matches. The CDR3 DNA is TGTGCCAGTAGTAAGGCGACTAGCGGGGGGGCAGATACGCAGTATTTT. Its protein is CASSKATSGGADTQYF.

The chain links TRBV10-3 to TRBJ1-1; no firm D call. Germline lookup yields CDR1 ENHRY and CDR2 SYGVKD. V was cut by 0 bases and J by 1 base, with 9 bases left in between. The CDR3 is made up of 15 amino acids. CDR3 sequence: CAISESRLRNTEAFF. Written as DNA, the CDR3 is TGTGCCATCAGTGAGTCGAGGCTCAGGAACACTGAAGCTTTCTTT.

J is TRBJ2-7 and V is TRBV29-1, with D perhaps TRBD1 (6 bases). The germline CDR1 and CDR2 sequences are SQVTM and ANQGSEA. Trimming cost V 7 bases and J 2 bases, with 12 bases left between them. The CDR3 loop spans 12 amino acids. The CDR3 loop is CSAKTGAYEQYF. DNA of the CDR3: TGCAGCGCAAAGACAGGAGCCTACGAGCAGTACTTC.

The chain uses TRBV5-1 and TRBJ1-3; D possibly corresponds to TRBD1 (5 bases). This CDR3 is built from 16 residues. Deletions cut 3 bases from V and 0 bases from J, with 13 bases between. Germline V gene lookup returns CDR1 SGHRS and CDR2 YFSETQ. The CDR3: CASSSGVASSGNTIYF. CDR3 DNA: TGCGCCAGCAGCTCGGGGGTGGCGAGCTCTGGAAACACCATATATTTT.

The V and J genes are TRBV18 and TRBJ2-7, with 8 bases that match TRBD2. CDR3 length equals 13 residues. Germline values: CDR1 KGHSH, CDR2 LQKENI. V shed 8 bases and J 0 bases; nucleotides not matched to a gene: 3. The CDR3 reads CASREGSSYEQYF. The CDR3 DNA sequence: TGTGCCAGCCGGGAGGGGAGCTCCTACGAGCAGTACTTC.

This CDR3 reads CASSESGRDGYGYTF. The CDR3 DNA reads as TGCGCCAGCAGTGAGTCGGGGAGGGACGGCTATGGCTACACCTTC. The V and J genes are TRBV10-1 and TRBJ1-2; tentative D call: TRBD1 (5 bases). CDR1 and CDR2 (germline): WNHNN, SYGVQD (reference sequence). The CDR3 length is 15 residues. V was cut by 0 bases and J by 4 bases, with 12 bases left in between.

In nucleotides, the CDR3 is TGTGCCAGCAGCTTGGGGGACAGGGATAATGAAAAACTGTTTTTT. It translates to CASSLGDRDNEKLFF. The gene calls are TRBV7-9 and TRBJ1-4; 9 nucleotides agree with TRBD1. Germline V lookup: CDR1 SEHNR, CDR2 FQNEAQ (reference sequence). The CDR3 contains 15 residues. V was clipped by 3 bases and J by 4 bases; unmatched bases: 3.